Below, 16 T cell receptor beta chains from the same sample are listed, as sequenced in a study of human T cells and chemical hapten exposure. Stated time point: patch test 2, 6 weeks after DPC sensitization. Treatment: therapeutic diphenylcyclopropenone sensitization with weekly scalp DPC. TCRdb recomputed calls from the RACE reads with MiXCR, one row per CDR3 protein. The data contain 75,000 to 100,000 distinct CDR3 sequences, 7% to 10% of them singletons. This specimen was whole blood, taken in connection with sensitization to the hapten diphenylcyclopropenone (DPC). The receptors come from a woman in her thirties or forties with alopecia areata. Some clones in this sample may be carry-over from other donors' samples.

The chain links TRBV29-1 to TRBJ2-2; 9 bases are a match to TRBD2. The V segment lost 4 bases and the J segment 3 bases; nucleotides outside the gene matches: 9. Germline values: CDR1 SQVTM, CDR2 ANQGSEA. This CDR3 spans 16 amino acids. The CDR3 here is CSVASGTPDDTGELFF. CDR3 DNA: TGCAGCGTTGCTAGCGGGACTCCAGACGACACCGGGGAGCTGTTTTTT.

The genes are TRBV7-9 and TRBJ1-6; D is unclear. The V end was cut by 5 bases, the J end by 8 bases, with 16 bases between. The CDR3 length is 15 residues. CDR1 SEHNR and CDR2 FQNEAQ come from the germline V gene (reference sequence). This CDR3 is CASSLMSSGHSPLHF. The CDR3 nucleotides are TGTGCCAGCAGCCTAATGTCGTCAGGACATTCACCCCTCCACTTT.

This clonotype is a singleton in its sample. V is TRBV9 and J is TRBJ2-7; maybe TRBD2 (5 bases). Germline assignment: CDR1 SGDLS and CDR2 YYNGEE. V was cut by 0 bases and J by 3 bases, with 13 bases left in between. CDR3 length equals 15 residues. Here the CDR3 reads CASSVGGGTLYEQYF. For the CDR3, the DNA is TGTGCCAGCAGCGTAGGAGGAGGAACCCTCTACGAGCAGTACTTC.

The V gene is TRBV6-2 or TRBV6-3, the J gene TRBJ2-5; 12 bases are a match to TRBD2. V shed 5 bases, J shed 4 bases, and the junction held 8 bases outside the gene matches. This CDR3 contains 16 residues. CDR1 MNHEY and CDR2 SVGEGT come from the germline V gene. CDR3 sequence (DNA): TGTGCCAGCAGTCCCCGGACTAGCGGGGTGGGAGAGACCCAGTACTTC. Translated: CASSPRTSGVGETQYF.

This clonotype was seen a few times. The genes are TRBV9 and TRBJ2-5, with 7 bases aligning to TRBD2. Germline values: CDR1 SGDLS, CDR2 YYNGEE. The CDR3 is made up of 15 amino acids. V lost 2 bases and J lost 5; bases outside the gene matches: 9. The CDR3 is CASSVDAGAYETQYF. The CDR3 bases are TGTGCCAGCAGCGTCGACGCGGGAGCGTACGAGACCCAGTACTTC.

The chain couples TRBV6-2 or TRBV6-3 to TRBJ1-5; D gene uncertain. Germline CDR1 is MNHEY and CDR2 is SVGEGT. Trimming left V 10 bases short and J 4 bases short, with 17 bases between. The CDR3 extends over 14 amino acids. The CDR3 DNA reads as TGTGCCACCACACTCAGGCCGAGAAATCAGCCCCAGCATTTT. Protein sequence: CATTLRPRNQPQHF.

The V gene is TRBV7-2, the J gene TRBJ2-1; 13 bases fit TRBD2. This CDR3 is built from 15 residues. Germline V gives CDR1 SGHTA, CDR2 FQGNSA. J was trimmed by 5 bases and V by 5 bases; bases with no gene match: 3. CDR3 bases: TGTGCCAGCAGCCCGACTAGCGGGAGGAACAATGAGCAGTTCTTC. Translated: CASSPTSGRNNEQFF.

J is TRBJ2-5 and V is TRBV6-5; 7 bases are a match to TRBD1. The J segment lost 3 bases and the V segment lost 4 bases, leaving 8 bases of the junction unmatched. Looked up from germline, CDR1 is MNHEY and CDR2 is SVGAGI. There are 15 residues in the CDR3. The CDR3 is CASSSTGAPEETQYF. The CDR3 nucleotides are TGTGCCAGCAGTTCCACAGGGGCCCCCGAAGAGACCCAGTACTTC.

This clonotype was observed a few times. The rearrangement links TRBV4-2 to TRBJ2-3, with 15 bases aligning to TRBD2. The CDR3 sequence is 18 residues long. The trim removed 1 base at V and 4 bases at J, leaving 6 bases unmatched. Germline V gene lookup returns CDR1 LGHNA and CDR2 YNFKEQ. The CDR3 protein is CASSQGTSGRAAADTQYF. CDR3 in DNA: TGTGCCAGCAGCCAAGGGACTAGCGGGAGGGCCGCGGCAGATACGCAGTATTTT.

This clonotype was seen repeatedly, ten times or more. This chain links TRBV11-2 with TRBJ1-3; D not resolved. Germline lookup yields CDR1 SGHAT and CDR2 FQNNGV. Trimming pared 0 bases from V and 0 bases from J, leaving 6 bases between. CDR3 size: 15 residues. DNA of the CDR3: TGTGCCAGCAGCTTAGAGACGTCCTCTGGAAACACCATATATTTT. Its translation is CASSLETSSGNTIYF.

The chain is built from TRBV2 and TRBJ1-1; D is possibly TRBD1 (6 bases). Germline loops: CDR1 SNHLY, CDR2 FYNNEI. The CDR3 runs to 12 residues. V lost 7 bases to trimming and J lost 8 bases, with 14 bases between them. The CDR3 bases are TGTGCCAGCAACTCAGGGGATGGGGAAGCTTTCTTT. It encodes CASNSGDGEAFF.

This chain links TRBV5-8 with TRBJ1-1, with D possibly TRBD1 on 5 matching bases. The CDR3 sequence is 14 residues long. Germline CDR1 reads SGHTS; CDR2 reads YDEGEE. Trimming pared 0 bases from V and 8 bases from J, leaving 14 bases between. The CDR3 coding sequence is TGTGCCAGCAGCTTGGGGGCAGGGAGACGGGAAGCTTTCTTT. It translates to CASSLGAGRREAFF.

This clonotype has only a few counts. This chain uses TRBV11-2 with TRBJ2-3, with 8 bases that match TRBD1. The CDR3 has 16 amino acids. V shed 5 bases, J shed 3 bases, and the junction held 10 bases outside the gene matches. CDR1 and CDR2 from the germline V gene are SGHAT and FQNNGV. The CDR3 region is CASSTSGTGGTDTQYF. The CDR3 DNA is TGTGCCAGCAGCACCTCCGGGACAGGCGGGACAGATACGCAGTATTTT.

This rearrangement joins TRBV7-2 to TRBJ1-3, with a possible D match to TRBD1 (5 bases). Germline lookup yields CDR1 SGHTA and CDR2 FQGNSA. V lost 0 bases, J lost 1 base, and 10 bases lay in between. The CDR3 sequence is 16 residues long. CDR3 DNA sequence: TGTGCCAGCAGCTTAGCTGGGGGGTGGTCTGGAAACACCATATATTTT. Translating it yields CASSLAGGWSGNTIYF.

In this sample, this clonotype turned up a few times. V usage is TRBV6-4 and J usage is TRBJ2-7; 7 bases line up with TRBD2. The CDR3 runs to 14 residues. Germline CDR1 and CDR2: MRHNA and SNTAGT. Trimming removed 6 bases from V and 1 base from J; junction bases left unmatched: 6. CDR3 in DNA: TGTGCCAGCAGCCCCCGGGAGGTGTCCTACGAGCAGTACTTC. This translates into CASSPREVSYEQYF.

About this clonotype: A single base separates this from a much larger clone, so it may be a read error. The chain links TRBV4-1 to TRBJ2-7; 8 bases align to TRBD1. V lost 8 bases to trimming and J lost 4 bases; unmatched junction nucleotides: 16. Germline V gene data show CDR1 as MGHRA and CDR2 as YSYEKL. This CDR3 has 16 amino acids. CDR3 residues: CASGRGTGEPPYEQYF. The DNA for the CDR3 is TGCGCCAGCGGCCGAGGGACAGGAGAGCCCCCTTACGAGCAGTACTTC.